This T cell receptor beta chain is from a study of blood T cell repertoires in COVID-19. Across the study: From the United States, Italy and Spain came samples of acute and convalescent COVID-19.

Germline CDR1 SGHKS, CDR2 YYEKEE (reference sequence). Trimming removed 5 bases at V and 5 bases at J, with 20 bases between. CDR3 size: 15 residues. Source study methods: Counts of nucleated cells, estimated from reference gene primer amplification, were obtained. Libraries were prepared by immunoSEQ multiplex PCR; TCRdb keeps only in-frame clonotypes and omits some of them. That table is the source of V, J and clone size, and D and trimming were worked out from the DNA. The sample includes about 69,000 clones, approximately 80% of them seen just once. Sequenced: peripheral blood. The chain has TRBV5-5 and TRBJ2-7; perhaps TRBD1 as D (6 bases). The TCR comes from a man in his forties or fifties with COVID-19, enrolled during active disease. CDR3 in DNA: TGTGCCAGCAGACGCCAACAGGGAACGGCCCACGAGCAGTACTTC. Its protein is CASRRQQGTAHEQYF.